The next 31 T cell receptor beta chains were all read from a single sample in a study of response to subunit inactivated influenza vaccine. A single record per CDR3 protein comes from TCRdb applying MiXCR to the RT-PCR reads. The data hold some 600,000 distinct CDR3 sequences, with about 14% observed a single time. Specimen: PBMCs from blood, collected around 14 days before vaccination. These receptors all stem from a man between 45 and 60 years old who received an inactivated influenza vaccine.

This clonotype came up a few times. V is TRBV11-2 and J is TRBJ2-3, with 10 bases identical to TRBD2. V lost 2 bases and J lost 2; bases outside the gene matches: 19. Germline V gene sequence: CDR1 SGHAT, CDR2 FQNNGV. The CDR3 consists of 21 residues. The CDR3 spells CASSLFLDRRRTSGVTDTQYF. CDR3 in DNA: TGTGCCAGCAGCTTATTTTTGGACAGGAGACGGACTAGCGGAGTCACAGATACGCAGTATTTT.

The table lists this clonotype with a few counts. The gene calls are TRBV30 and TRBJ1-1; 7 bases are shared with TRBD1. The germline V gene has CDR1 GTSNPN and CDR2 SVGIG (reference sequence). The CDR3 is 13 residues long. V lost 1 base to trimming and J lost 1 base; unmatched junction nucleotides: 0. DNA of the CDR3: TGTGCCTGGAGTGGACAGGGGAACACTGAAGCTTTCTTT. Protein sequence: CAWSGQGNTEAFF.

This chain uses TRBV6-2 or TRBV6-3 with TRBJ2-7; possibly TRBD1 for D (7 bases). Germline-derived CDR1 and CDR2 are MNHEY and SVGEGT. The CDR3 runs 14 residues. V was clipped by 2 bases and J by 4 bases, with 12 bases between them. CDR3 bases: TGTGCCAGCAGTTACCCAGGGGGAGGTTACGAGCAGTACTTC. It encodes CASSYPGGGYEQYF.

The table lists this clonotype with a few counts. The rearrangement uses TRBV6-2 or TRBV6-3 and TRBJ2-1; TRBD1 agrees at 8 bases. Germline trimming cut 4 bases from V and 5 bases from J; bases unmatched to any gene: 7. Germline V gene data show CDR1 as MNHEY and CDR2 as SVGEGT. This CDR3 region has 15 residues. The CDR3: CASSSWTGSDNEQFF. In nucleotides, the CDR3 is TGTGCCAGCAGTTCTTGGACAGGGTCGGACAATGAGCAGTTCTTC.

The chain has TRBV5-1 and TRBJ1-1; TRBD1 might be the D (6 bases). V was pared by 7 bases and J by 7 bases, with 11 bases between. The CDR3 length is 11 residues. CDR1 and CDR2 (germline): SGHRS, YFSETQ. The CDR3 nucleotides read TGCGCCAGCCTAGGGGGGGGTGAAGCTTTCTTT. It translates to CASLGGGEAFF.

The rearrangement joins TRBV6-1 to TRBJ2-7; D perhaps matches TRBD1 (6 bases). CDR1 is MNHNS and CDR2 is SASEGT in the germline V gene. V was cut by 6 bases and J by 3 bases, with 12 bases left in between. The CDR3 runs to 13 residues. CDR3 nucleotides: TGTGCCAGCAGCCACCGGGACAACTACGAGCAGTACTTC. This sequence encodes CASSHRDNYEQYF.

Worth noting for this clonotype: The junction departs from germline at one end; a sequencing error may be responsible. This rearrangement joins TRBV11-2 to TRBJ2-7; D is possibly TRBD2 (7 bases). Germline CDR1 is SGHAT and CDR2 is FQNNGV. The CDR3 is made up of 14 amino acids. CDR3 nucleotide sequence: TGTGCCAGCAGCCGAGGGGGGGTCCCGGGACACCCGTCCTTC. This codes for CASSRGGVPGHPSF.

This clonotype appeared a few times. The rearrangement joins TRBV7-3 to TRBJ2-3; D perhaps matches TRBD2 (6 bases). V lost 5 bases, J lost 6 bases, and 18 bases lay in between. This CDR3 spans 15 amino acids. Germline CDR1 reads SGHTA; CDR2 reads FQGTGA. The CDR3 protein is CASSPRRIGGDTQYF. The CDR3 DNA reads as TGTGCCAGCAGCCCCCGTAGGATTGGGGGGGATACGCAGTATTTT.

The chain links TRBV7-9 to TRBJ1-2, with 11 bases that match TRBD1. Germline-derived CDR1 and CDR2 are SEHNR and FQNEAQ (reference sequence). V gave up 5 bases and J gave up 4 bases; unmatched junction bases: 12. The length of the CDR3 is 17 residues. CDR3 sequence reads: CASSPRDRGRMSYGYTF. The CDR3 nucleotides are TGTGCCAGCAGCCCGAGGGACAGGGGGAGGATGTCCTATGGCTACACCTTC.

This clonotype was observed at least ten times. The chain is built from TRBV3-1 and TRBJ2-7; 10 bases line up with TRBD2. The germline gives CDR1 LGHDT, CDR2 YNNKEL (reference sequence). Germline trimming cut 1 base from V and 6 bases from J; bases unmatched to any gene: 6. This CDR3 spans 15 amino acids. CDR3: CASSQAPSGSGEQYF. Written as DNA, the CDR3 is TGTGCCAGCAGCCAAGCTCCTAGCGGGAGCGGCGAGCAGTACTTC.

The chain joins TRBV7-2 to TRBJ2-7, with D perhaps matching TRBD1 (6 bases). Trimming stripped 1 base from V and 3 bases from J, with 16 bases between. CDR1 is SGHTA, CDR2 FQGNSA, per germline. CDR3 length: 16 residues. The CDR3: CASSLDQQGVGYEQYF. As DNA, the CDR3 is TGTGCCAGCAGCTTAGATCAACAGGGTGTGGGCTACGAGCAGTACTTC.

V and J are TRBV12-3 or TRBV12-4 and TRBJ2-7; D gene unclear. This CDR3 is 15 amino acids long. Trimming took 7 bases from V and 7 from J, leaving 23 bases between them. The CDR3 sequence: CASTYAAGGPDEQYF. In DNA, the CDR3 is TGTGCCAGCACCTACGCGGCAGGTGGGCCCGATGAGCAGTACTTC.

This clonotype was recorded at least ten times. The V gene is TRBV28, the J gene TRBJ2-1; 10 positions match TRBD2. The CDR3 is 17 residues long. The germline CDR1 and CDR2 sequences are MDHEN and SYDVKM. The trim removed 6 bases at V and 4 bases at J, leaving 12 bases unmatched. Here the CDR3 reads CASRESSGSPPYNEQFF. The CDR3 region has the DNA TGTGCCAGCAGAGAATCTAGCGGGAGCCCCCCTTACAATGAGCAGTTCTTC.

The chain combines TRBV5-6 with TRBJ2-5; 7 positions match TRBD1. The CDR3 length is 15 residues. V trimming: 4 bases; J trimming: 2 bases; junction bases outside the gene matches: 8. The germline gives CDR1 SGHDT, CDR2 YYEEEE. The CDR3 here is CASSTNHRGQETQYF. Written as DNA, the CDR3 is TGTGCCAGCAGCACAAACCACAGGGGACAAGAGACCCAGTACTTC. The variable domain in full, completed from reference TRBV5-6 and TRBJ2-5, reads DAGVTQSPTHLIKTRGQQVTLRCSPKSGHDTVSWYQQALGQGPQFIFQYYEEEERQRGNFPDRFSGHQFPNYSSELNVNALLLGDSALYLCASSTNHRGQETQYFGPGTRLLVL.

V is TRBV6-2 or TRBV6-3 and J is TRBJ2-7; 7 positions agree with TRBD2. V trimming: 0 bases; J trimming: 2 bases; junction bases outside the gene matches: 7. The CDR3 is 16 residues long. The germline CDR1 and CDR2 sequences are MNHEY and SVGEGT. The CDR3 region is CASSYSRGRGAYEQYF. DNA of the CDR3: TGTGCCAGCAGTTACTCGCGAGGGAGGGGAGCCTACGAGCAGTACTTC.

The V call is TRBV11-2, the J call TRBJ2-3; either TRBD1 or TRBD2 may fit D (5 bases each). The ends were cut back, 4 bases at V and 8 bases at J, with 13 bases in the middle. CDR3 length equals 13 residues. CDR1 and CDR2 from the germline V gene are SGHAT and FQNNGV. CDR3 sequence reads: CASSSGWGSTQYF. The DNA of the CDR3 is TGTGCCAGCAGCTCAGGTTGGGGGAGTACGCAGTATTTT.

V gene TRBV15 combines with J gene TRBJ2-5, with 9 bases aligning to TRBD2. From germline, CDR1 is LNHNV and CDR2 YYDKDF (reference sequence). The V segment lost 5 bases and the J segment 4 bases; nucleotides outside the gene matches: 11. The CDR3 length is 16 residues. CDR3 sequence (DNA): TGTGCCACCAGCCCTGGGGGCGGGGGGGAAGTAGAGACCCAGTACTTC. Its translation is CATSPGGGGEVETQYF.

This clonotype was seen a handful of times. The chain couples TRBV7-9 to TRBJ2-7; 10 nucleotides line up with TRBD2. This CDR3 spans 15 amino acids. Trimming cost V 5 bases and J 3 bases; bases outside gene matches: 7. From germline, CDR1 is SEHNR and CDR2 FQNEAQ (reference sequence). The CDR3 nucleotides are TGTGCCAGCAGCGCTGGACTAGCGGTTAACTACGAGCAGTACTTC. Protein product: CASSAGLAVNYEQYF.

CDR3 bases: TGCAGTGCTAGCGGGAGCGAGCAGTTCTTC. Translated, it gives CSASGSEQFF. The chain couples TRBV20-1 to TRBJ2-1; perhaps TRBD2 as D (6 bases). The V gene's germline CDR1 is DFQATT and CDR2 SNEGSKA (reference sequence). The CDR3 is 10 amino acids. The germline V and J ends were trimmed by 3 bases and 10 bases, with 7 bases remaining between them.

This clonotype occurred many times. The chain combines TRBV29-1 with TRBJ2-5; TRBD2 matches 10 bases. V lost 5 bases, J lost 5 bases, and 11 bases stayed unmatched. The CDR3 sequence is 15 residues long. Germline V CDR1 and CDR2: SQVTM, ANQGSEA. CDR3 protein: CSVRTSGAVLETQYF. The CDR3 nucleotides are TGCAGCGTTCGGACTAGCGGTGCGGTACTTGAGACCCAGTACTTC.

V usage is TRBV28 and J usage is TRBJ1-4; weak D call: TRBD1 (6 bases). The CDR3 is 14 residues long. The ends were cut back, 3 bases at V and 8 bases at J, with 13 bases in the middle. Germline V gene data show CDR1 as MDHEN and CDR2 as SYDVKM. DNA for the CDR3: TGTGCCAGCAGTTTTAACTGGGACAAGGAAAAACTGTTTTTT. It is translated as CASSFNWDKEKLFF.

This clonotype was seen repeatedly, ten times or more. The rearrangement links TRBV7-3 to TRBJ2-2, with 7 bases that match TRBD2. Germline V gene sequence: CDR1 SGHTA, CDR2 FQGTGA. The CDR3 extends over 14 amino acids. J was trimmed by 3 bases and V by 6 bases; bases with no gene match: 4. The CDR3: CASRPSGDTGELFF. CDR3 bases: TGTGCCAGCAGACCTAGCGGCGACACCGGGGAGCTGTTTTTT.

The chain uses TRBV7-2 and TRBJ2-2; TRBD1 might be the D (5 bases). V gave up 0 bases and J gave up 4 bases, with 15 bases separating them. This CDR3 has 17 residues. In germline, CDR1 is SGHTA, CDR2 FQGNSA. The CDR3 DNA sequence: TGTGCCAGCAGCTTAGCTACGTGGCAGGGCAGCACCGGGGAGCTGTTTTTT. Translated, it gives CASSLATWQGSTGELFF. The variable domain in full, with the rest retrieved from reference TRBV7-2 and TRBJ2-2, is GAGVSQSPSNKVTEKGKDVELRCDPISGHTALYWYRQSLGQGLEFLIYFQGNSAPDKSGLPSDRFSAERTGGSVSTLTIQRTQQEDSAVYLCASSLATWQGSTGELFFGEGSRLTVL.

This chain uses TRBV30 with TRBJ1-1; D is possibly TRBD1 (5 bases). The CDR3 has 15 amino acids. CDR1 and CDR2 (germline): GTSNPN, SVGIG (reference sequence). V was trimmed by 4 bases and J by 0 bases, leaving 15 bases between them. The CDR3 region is CAWIPWGPMNTEAFF. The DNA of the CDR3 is TGTGCCTGGATACCATGGGGACCAATGAACACTGAAGCTTTCTTT.

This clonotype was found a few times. As DNA, the CDR3 is TGTGCCAGCTTGGGGAAGCGGGTATCCTACAATGAGCAGTTCTTC. It yields the protein CASLGKRVSYNEQFF. The chain employs TRBV7-2 and TRBJ2-1, with D possibly being TRBD2 (6 bases). Trimming removed 8 bases at V and 1 base at J, with 15 bases between. CDR1 and CDR2 (germline): SGHTA, FQGNSA. The CDR3 loop spans 15 amino acids.

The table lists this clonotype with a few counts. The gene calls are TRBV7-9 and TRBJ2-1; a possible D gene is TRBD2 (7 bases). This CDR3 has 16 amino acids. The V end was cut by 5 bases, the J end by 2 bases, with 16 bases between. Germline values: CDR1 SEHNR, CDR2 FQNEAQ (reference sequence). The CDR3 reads CASSGKGGLAYNEQFF. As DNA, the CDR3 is TGTGCCAGCAGCGGTAAGGGGGGGCTAGCCTACAATGAGCAGTTCTTC.

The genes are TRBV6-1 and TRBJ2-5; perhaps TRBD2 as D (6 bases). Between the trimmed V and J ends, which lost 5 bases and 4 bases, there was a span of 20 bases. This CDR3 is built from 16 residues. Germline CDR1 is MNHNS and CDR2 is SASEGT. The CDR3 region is CASSNPVILGGETQYF. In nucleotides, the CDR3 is TGTGCCAGCAGTAATCCCGTTATCCTCGGGGGAGAGACCCAGTACTTC.

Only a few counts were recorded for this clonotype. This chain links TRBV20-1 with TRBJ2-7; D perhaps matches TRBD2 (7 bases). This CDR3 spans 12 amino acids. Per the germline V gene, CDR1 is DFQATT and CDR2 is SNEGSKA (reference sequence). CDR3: CSAAGALYEQYF. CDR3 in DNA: TGCAGCGCCGCGGGGGCCCTCTACGAGCAGTACTTC.

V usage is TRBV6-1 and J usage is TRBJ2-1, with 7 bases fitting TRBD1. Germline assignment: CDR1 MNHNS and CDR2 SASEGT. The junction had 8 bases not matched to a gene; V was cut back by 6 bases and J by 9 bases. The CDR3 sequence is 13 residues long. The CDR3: CASSTTGKSEQFF. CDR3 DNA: TGTGCCAGCAGCACGACAGGGAAGAGTGAGCAGTTCTTC.

The CDR3 loop reads CASSVGSGETDTQYF. CDR3 nucleotide sequence: TGTGCCAGCAGCGTAGGTAGCGGGGAGACAGATACGCAGTATTTT. This chain uses TRBV9 with TRBJ2-3; 8 bases fit TRBD2. V shed 0 bases and J 3 bases; nucleotides not matched to a gene: 3. From germline, CDR1 is SGDLS and CDR2 YYNGEE. The CDR3 is 15 amino acids.

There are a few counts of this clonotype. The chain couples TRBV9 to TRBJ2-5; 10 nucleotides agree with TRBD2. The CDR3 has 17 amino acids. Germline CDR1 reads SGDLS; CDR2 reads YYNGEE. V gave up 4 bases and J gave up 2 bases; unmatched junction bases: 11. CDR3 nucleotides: TGTGCCAGCAGCCCAGGCTTGAATAGCGGGGGGCAAGAGACCCAGTACTTC. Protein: CASSPGLNSGGQETQYF.